The entry that follows covers one T cell receptor (beta chain) sequence. The sample originates from a study of blood T cell repertoires in COVID-19. At the level of the study: Sites across the United States, Italy and Spain contributed samples from acute and convalescent COVID-19. T cells, B-cell-depleted T cells, or PBMCs provided the cDNA or gDNA that served as material.

Participants' reported clinical history set cohort assignment. Original data processing: Reference gene primer amplification gave estimated nucleated cell counts. The protocol was immunoSEQ multiplex PCR, while the TCRdb copy is restricted to in-frame clones and leaves out a portion. V and J calls and clone size follow that table, whereas D and trimming were derived from the DNA. The repertoire includes approximately 240,000 clones, approximately 90% of them detected once, and approximately 3.4% sits in the top ten. Trimming cost V 4 bases and J 9 bases, with 13 bases left between them. This CDR3 is built from 13 residues. The germline gives CDR1 SGHNT, CDR2 YENEEA.

The TCR sequence derives from a woman between 18 and 30 years old in a cohort exposed to, infected with or recovered from COVID-19 (not recorded which). The V call is TRBV11-3, the J call TRBJ2-1; D is perhaps TRBD2 (5 bases). Sequencing was carried out using PBMCs or T cells enriched from blood (not recorded which). This CDR3 reads CASSSPGLTEQFF. CDR3 coding DNA: TGTGCCAGCAGCTCCCCCGGACTCACTGAGCAGTTCTTC.